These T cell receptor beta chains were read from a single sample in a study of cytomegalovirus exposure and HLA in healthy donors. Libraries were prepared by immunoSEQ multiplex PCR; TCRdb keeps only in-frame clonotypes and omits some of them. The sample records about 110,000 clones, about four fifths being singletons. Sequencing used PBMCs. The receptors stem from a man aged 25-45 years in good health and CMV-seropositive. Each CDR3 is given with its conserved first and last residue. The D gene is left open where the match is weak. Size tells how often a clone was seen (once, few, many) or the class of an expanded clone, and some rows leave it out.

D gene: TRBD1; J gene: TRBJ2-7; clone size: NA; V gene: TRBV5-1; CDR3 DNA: TGCGCCAGCAGCCTGCAGCAGGGGGCGGAAGAGCAGTACTTC; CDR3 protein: CASSLQQGAEEQYF
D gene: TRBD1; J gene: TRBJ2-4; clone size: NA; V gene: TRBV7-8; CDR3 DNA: TGTGCCAGCAGCCCTGGGACAGGGAGCGGGGCCAAAAACAGTCAGTACTTC; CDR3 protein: CASSPGTGSGAKNSQYF
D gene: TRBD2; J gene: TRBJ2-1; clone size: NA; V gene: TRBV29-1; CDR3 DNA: TGCAGCGCATCGGTCAGCGGGGGGGCCGGTGAGCAGTTCTTC; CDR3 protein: CSASVSGGAGEQFF
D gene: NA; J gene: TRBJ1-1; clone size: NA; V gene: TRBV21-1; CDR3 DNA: TGTGCCAGCAGTTCTGGTTCCGACAGGGAAGGAACTGAAGCTTTCTTT; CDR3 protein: CASSSGSDREGTEAFF
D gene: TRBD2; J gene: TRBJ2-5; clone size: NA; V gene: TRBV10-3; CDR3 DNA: TGTGCCATCAGTGTTGGGGGACTAGCGGGGGAGATAGAGACCCAGTACTTC; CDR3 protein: CAISVGGLAGEIETQYF
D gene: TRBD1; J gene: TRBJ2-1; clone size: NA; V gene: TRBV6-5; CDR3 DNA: TGTGCCAGCAGCCCGGGACAGGACAATGAGCAGTTCTTC; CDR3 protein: CASSPGQDNEQFF
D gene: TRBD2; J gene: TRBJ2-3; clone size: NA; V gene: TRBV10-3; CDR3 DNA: TGTGCCATCAAGAGCGGGGGGGCGGATACGCAGTATTTT; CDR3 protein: CAIKSGGADTQYF
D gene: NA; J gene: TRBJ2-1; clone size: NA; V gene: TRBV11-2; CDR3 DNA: TGTGCCAGCTTAGAGGGAGGTAGCTCCTACAATGAGCAGTTCTTC; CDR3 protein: CASLEGGSSYNEQFF
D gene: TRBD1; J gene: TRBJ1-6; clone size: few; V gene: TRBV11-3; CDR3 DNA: TGTGCCAGCAACGACAGGGGGCGAGGTAATTCACCCCTCCACTTT; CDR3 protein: CASNDRGRGNSPLHF
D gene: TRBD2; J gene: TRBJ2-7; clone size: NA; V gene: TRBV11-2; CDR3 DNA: TGTGCCAGCAGCTTAGATCAACTAGCGGGGGGGTACGGCTCCTACGAGCAGTACTTC; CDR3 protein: CASSLDQLAGGYGSYEQYF
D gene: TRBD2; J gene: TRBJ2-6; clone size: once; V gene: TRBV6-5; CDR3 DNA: TGTGCCAGCAGTTACTCGCGGGGGTCCGGGGCCAACGGCCTGACTTTC; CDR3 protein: CASSYSRGSGANGLTF
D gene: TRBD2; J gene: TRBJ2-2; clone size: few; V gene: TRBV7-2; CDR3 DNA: TGTGCCAGCAGCAAGATGGGCGGGGGGAACACCGGGGAGCTGTTTTTT; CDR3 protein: CASSKMGGGNTGELFF
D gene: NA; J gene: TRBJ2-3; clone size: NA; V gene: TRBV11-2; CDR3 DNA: TGTGCCAGCAGCTTAGGAGGTCTAGCTAGAGATACGCAGTATTTT; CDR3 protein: CASSLGGLARDTQYF
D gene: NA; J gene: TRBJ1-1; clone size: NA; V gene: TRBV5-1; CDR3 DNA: TGCGCCAGCAGCTTGGGGAGCTTGAACACTGAAGCTTTCTTT; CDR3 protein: CASSLGSLNTEAFF
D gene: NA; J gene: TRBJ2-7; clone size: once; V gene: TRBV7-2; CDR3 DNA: TGTGCCAGCAGCTTAGAAACAGCTAATTCCTACGAGCAGTACTTC; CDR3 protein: CASSLETANSYEQYF
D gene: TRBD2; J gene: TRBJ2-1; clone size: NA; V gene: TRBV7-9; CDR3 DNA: TGTGCCAGCAGCACGACTAGCGGGGTCAATGAGCAGTTCTTC; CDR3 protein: CASSTTSGVNEQFF
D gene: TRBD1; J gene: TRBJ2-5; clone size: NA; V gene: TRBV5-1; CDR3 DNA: TGCGCCAGCAGCTTGATGGGACAGGGGCAAGAGACCCAGTACTTC; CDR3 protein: CASSLMGQGQETQYF
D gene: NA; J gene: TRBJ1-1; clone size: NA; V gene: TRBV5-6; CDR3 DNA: TGTGCCAGCAGCTTGGCAGGGATGAACACTGAAGCTTTCTTT; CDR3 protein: CASSLAGMNTEAFF
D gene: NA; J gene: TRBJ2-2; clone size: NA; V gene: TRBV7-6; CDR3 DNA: TGTGCCAGCAGCGGCCGGGACTTGAACACCGGGGAGCTGTTTTTT; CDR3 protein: CASSGRDLNTGELFF
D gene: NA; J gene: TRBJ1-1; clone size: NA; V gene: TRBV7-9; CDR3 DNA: TGTTCCAGCAGCTTGTTGCCGGGACACGTCACTGAAGCTTTCTTT; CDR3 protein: CSSSLLPGHVTEAFF
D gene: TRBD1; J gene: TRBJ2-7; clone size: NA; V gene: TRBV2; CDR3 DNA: TGTGCCAGCAGTGAGTTCGGGACAGGGTTTGGGGAGCAGTACTTC; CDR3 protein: CASSEFGTGFGEQYF
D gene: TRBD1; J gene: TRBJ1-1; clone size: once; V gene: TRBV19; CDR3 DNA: TGTGCCAGTAGTACGAGGACAGGATTGAACACTGAAGCTTTCTTT; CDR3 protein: CASSTRTGLNTEAFF
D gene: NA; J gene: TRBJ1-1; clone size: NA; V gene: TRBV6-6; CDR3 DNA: TGTGCCAGCAGTTCGGGGAACACTGAAGCTTTCTTT; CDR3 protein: CASSSGNTEAFF
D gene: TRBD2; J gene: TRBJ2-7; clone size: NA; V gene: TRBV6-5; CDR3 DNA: TGTGCCAGCAGTTACGCCAGCGGGGGGGCCTACGAGCAGTACTTC; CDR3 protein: CASSYASGGAYEQYF
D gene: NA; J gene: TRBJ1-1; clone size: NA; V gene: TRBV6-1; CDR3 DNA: TGTGCCATTCCAGCCCCAGGGACTGGTACTGAAGCTTTCTTT; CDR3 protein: CAIPAPGTGTEAFF
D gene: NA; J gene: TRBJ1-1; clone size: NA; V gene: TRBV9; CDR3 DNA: TGTGCCAGCAGCGTAGTTGCCCGGAGCAACACTGAAGCTTTCTTT; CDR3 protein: CASSVVARSNTEAFF
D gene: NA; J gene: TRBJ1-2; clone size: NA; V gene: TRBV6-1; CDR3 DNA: TGTGCCAGCAGTGGAGGAGGCCTCCCCCATGGCTACACCTTC; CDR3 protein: CASSGGGLPHGYTF
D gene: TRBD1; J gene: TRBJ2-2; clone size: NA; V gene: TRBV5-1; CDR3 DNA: TGCGCCAGCAGCTTGGATCGACAGGGGAGAACCGGGGAGCTGTTTTTT; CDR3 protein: CASSLDRQGRTGELFF
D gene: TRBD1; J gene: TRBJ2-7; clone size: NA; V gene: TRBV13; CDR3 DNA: TGTGCCAGCAGCTTCCGGGACAGAACCTACGAGCAGTACTTC; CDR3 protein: CASSFRDRTYEQYF
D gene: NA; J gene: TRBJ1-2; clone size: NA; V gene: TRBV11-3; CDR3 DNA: TGTGCCAGCAGCTTAATCTCCTTCTATGGCTACACCTTC; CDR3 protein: CASSLISFYGYTF
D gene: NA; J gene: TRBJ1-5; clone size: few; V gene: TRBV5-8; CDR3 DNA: TGTGCCAGCAGCTTCACAGGGAATCAGCCCCAGCATTTT; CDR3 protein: CASSFTGNQPQHF
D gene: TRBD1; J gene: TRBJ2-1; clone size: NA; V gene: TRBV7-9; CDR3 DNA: TGTTCCAGCAGCGTAGGACAGGGTAATGGCAATGAGCAGTTCTTC; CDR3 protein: CSSSVGQGNGNEQFF
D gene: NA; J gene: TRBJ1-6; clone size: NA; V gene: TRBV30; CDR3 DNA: TGTGCCTGGAAGTTCAGGGGAAATAATTCACCCCTCCACTTT; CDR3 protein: CAWKFRGNNSPLHF
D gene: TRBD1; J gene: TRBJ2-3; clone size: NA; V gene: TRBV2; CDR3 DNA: TGCGCCAGCAGTGGCCCCGGGACAGGGGGCGATACGCAGTATTTT; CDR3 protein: CASSGPGTGGDTQYF
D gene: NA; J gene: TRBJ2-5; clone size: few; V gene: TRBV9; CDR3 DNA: TGTGCCAGCAGCTTCTCTGAGGGGGGGAGGATTCTGGAGACCCAGTACTTC; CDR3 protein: CASSFSEGGRILETQYF
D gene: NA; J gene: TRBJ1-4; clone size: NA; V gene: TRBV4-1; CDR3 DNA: TGCGCCAGCAGCCAAGAGCCACGGGGTTTCGGTGAAAAACTGTTTTTT; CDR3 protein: CASSQEPRGFGEKLFF
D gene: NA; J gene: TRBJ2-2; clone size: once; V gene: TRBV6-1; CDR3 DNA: TGTGCCAGCAGCTACAGACAGGACGGGGAGCTGTTTTTT; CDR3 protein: CASSYRQDGELFF
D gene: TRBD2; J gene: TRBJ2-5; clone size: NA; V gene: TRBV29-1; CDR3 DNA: TGCAGCGTGAAACCGGGACTAGCGGGGGAGACCCAGTACTTC; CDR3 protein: CSVKPGLAGETQYF
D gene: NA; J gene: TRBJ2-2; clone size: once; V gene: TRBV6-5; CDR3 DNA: TGTGCCAGCAGTTACGTCGGGATCGGGGAGCTGTTTTTT; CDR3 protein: CASSYVGIGELFF
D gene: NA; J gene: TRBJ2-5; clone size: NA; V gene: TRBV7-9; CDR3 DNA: TGTGCCAGCAGCTTAGCTCTCACCAGGGAGACCCAGTACTTC; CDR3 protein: CASSLALTRETQYF
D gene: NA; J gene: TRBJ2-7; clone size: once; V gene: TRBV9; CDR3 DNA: TGTGCCAGCAGCGTGTGGGGCGGCGGAAGGGAGCAGTACTTC; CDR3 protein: CASSVWGGGREQYF
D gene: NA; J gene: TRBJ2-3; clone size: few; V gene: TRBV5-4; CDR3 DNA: TGTGCCAGCAGCAGACACAGGGTGGACACAGATACGCAGTATTTT; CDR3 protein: CASSRHRVDTDTQYF
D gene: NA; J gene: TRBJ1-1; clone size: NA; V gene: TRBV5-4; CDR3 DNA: TGTGCCAGCAGCTTAGGGACACTCCAGGGTGAAGCTTTCTTT; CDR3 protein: CASSLGTLQGEAFF
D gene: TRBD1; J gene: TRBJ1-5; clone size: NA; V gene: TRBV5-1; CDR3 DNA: TGCGCCAGCAGCTTGGACGCGACAGGGGATCAGCCCCAGCATTTT; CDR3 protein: CASSLDATGDQPQHF
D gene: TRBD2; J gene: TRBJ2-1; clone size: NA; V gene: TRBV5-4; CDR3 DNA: TGTGCCAGCAGCCGCGGGGGGCGGGGGGAGAATGAGCAGTTCTTC; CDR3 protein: CASSRGGRGENEQFF
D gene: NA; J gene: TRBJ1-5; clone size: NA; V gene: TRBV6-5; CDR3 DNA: TGTGCCAGCATGGGGCTGGGGGGACCAAATCAGCCCCAGCATTTT; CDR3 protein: CASMGLGGPNQPQHF
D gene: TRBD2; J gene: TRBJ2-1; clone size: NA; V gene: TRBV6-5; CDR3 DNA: TGTGCCAGCAGTACGCAGCGGGGGCCAGACAATGAGCAGTTCTTC; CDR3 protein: CASSTQRGPDNEQFF
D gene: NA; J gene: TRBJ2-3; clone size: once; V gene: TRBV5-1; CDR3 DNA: TGCGCCAGCAGCTTGGGGGGCACGAGCACAGATACGCAGTATTTT; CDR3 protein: CASSLGGTSTDTQYF
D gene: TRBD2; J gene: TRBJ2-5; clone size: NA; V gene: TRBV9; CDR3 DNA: TGTGCCAGCAGCGTAGGACTAGCGGAGGCCAAAGAGACCCAGTACTTC; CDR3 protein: CASSVGLAEAKETQYF
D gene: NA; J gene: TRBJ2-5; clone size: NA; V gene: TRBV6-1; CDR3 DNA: TGTGCCAGCAGCATTGGACAACCTAATCGGGAGACCCAGTACTTC; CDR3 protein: CASSIGQPNRETQYF
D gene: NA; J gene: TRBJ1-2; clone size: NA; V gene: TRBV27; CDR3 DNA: TGTGCCAGCAGTGCCGGGGGGGGAGGCTACACCTTC; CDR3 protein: CASSAGGGGYTF
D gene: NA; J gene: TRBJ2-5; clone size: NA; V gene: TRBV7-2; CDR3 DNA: TGTGCCAGCAGCTCCAATTGGGCGGGCCAAGAGACCCAGTACTTC; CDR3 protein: CASSSNWAGQETQYF
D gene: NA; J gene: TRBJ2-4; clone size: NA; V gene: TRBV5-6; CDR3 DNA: TGTGCCAGCAGCACAGGGACATCTATAGCCAAAAACATTCAGTACTTC; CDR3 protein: CASSTGTSIAKNIQYF
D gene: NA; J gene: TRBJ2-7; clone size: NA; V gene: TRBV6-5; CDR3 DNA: TGTGCCAGCAGTCCTACCACCGGGTCCTACGAGCAGTACTTC; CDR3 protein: CASSPTTGSYEQYF